This TCR beta chain was identified during a study of shared clonotypes between healthy human individuals. Germline CDR1 SGDLS, CDR2 YYNGEE. The CDR3 spans 17 residues. V lost 6 bases, J lost 0 bases, and 9 bases stayed unmatched. The authors distributed each subset's genomic DNA evenly over several immunoSEQ plates. Clones were sequenced by immunoSEQ multiplex PCR, and TCRdb holds only the in-frame ones, with some missing. The sample yields roughly 2,000,000 clones, 90% to 95% seen once. Study conclusions and caveats: Clonotype sharing among donors, it was expected, would be affected by sequencing depth. Roughly 4.6% of naive CD4 clonotypes were common to a handful of donors.

As defined, naive CD8 cells were CD45RO-negative and positively selected for CCR7, with terminally differentiated effector memory CD45RA+ cells excluded. The study enrolled healthy HIV-negative adults without recent acute infections or vaccinations as donors. As concerns this clone: What it binds is unknown.

J is TRBJ2-1 and V is TRBV9; 10 bases match TRBD2. This clonotype was sampled from a young man in good health. Some clones in this sample may be carry-over from other donors' samples. The sequenced material came from naive CD8+ T cells from PBMCs. The CDR3 region has the DNA TGTGCCAGCACCCCAGGACTAGCGGATATCTCCTACAATGAGCAGTTCTTC. It translates to CASTPGLADISYNEQFF.